These T cell receptor beta chains were read from a single sample in a study of blood T cell repertoires in COVID-19. Assay: immunoSEQ multiplex PCR; the TCRdb copy retains only in-frame clones and omits some. This sample has under 200,000 clones; approximately 92% occur once, and the top ten carry approximately 0.48%. Sequenced input: peripheral blood. The receptors originated from a middle-aged man with acute or convalescent COVID-19. The CDR3 runs from the conserved cysteine through the conserved F or W. D genes are given only for firm matches. Only part of the rows carry a size: once, few, many, or a class if the clone is expanded.

V gene	D gene	clone size	J gene	CDR3 protein	CDR3 DNA
TRBV19	TRBD1	-	TRBJ2-6	CATGQGLSGANVLTF	TGTGCCACCGGACAGGGTCTCTCTGGGGCCAACGTCCTGACTTTC
TRBV28	-	-	TRBJ2-5	CASTQYGGQETQYF	TGTGCCAGCACCCAGTACGGAGGTCAAGAGACCCAGTACTTC
TRBV12-3/TRBV12-4	-	-	TRBJ2-7	CASSPKTYEQYF	TGTGCCAGCAGTCCTAAGACCTACGAGCAGTACTTC
TRBV20-1	-	-	TRBJ2-1	CSAPQYNEQFF	TGCAGTGCTCCACAGTACAATGAGCAGTTCTTC
TRBV6-5	TRBD2	-	TRBJ2-7	CASRRSGNAYEQYF	TGTGCCAGCAGGAGAAGCGGGAACGCCTACGAGCAGTACTTC
TRBV24-1	-	-	TRBJ1-1	CATRGSRGGNTEAFF	TGTGCCACCCGAGGGTCGCGGGGGGGGAACACTGAAGCTTTCTTT
TRBV18	-	-	TRBJ1-1	CASSRQDTEAFF	TGTGCCAGCTCTCGACAGGACACTGAAGCTTTCTTT
TRBV30	-	-	TRBJ1-3	CAWSGLRELNTIYF	TGTGCCTGGAGTGGGTTGAGGGAACTGAACACCATATATTTT
TRBV27	-	-	TRBJ1-1	CASSFRITGNTEAFF	TGTGCCAGCAGTTTTCGCATTACAGGGAACACTGAAGCTTTCTTT
TRBV10-3	TRBD2	-	TRBJ2-3	CAIGTSGGAADTQYF	TGTGCCATAGGGACTAGCGGGGGGGCCGCAGATACGCAGTATTTT
TRBV19	TRBD1	-	TRBJ1-5	CASRWTGGNQPQHF	TGTGCCAGTAGATGGACAGGGGGCAATCAGCCCCAGCATTTT
TRBV6-5	-	-	TRBJ2-2	CASSYRGTGELFF	TGTGCCAGCAGTTACCGGGGGACCGGGGAGCTGTTTTTT
TRBV10-2	-	few	TRBJ2-1	CASTPGFNEQFF	TGCGCCAGCACCCCAGGGTTCAATGAGCAGTTCTTC
TRBV9	TRBD2	-	TRBJ2-2	CASSVGGATGELFF	TGTGCCAGCAGCGTCGGGGGGGCGACCGGGGAGCTGTTTTTT
TRBV7-2	-	once	TRBJ1-2	CASSLEAGNYGYTF	TGTGCCAGCAGCTTAGAAGCAGGGAACTATGGCTACACCTTC
TRBV6-5	TRBD1	-	TRBJ1-1	CASRRDRGAAEAFF	TGTGCCAGCAGGCGCGACAGGGGGGCCGCGGAAGCTTTCTTT
TRBV6-2/TRBV6-3	TRBD1	-	TRBJ2-1	CASSYSNRGQFF	TGTGCCAGCAGTTACTCGAACAGGGGGCAGTTCTTC
TRBV5-1	-	-	TRBJ2-2	CASSLAERADTGELFF	TGCGCCAGCAGCTTGGCCGAGCGGGCAGACACCGGGGAGCTGTTTTTT
TRBV19	TRBD1	-	TRBJ2-7	CASSSSSGTGAPEQYF	TGTGCCAGTAGCTCCTCATCCGGGACAGGGGCCCCCGAGCAGTACTTC
TRBV28	TRBD2	-	TRBJ2-4	CASSHRVAGVLKNIQYF	TGTGCCAGCTCACACCGAGTGGCGGGGGTCCTCAAAAACATTCAGTACTTC
TRBV27	-	once	TRBJ1-1	CASSSWTHTEAFF	TGTGCCAGCAGTTCCTGGACACACACTGAAGCTTTCTTT
TRBV12-3/TRBV12-4	-	-	TRBJ1-5	CASSFSREQPQHF	TGTGCCAGCAGTTTTTCCAGGGAACAGCCCCAGCATTTT
TRBV28	-	-	TRBJ1-1	CASRLWTASMNTEAFF	TGTGCCAGCCGACTCTGGACAGCCTCAATGAACACTGAAGCTTTCTTT
TRBV4-3	-	once	TRBJ1-2	CASSQDRAGWGYGYTF	TGCGCCAGCAGCCAAGATAGGGCAGGGTGGGGATATGGCTACACCTTC
TRBV10-3	TRBD2	-	TRBJ2-3	CAISPSGGPSDTQYF	TGTGCCATCAGCCCTAGCGGGGGACCTTCAGATACGCAGTATTTT
TRBV27	TRBD1	-	TRBJ2-1	CASSSPPRQGYLHEQFF	TGTGCCAGCAGTTCTCCCCCTCGACAGGGTTATTTACACGAGCAGTTCTTC
TRBV6-5	-	-	TRBJ2-3	CASRRGGTNTDTQYF	TGTGCCAGCAGGAGGGGCGGGACCAACACAGATACGCAGTATTTT
TRBV6-5	-	once	TRBJ2-3	CASRQGTTDTQYF	TGTGCCAGCAGGCAGGGGACGACAGATACGCAGTATTTT
TRBV5-6	-	-	TRBJ2-2	CASSLYGELFF	TGTGCCAGCAGCTTGTACGGGGAGCTGTTTTTT
TRBV6-2/TRBV6-3	TRBD2	-	TRBJ2-7	CASTPGGTSSYEQYF	TGTGCCAGCACCCCAGGAGGGACTAGCAGCTACGAGCAGTACTTC
TRBV5-6	TRBD1	-	TRBJ2-2	CASSRWTGAGELFF	TGTGCCAGCAGCCGATGGACAGGGGCCGGGGAGCTGTTTTTT
TRBV4-3	-	-	TRBJ1-2	CASSQETGWRVTF	TGCGCCAGCAGCCAAGAAACAGGGTGGCGAGTCACCTTC
TRBV5-1	TRBD2	-	TRBJ2-2	CASSLSAGASGELFF	TGCGCCAGCAGCCTCTCAGCGGGGGCGTCGGGGGAGCTGTTTTTT
TRBV15	-	few	TRBJ2-2	CATSPGSTNTGELFF	TGTGCCACCAGCCCCGGTTCGACGAACACCGGGGAGCTGTTTTTT
TRBV6-5	-	-	TRBJ2-3	CASSPGHLTDTQYF	TGTGCCAGCAGTCCGGGACACCTCACAGATACGCAGTATTTT
TRBV28	-	-	TRBJ2-1	CASSNGPTGEYYNEQFF	TGTGCCAGCAGCAACGGACCCACGGGAGAGTACTACAATGAGCAGTTCTTC
TRBV5-1	TRBD1	-	TRBJ1-2	CASSQGVAANYGYTF	TGCGCCAGCAGCCAGGGGGTGGCCGCTAACTATGGCTACACCTTC
TRBV6-5	TRBD1	-	TRBJ1-2	CASRTGGYGYTF	TGTGCCAGCAGGACAGGGGGCTATGGCTACACCTTC
TRBV27	-	few	TRBJ2-1	CASSFTGSGNEQFF	TGTGCCAGCAGTTTCACAGGGTCCGGCAATGAGCAGTTCTTC
TRBV7-9	-	-	TRBJ1-1	CASSAGRVAGTEAFF	TGTGCCAGCAGCGCCGGCCGGGTGGCGGGCACTGAAGCTTTCTTT
TRBV27	-	-	TRBJ1-5	CASSFGGAGQPQHF	TGTGCCAGCAGTTTTGGGGGCGCCGGTCAGCCCCAGCATTTT
TRBV24-1	-	-	TRBJ1-5	CATSEDSNQPQHF	TGTGCCACTTCGGAGGATAGCAATCAGCCCCAGCATTTT
TRBV6-5	TRBD1	-	TRBJ2-7	CASSRRGQGVYEQYF	TGTGCCAGCAGCCGGAGGGGACAGGGAGTCTACGAGCAGTACTTC
TRBV3-1/TRBV3-2	TRBD1	-	TRBJ1-2	CASSRLRTGSGYTF	TGTGCCAGCAGCCGCCTTCGGACAGGGTCTGGCTACACCTTC
TRBV2	TRBD2	-	TRBJ2-5	CASTDSGRARETQYF	TGTGCCAGCACGGATAGCGGGAGGGCCAGAGAGACCCAGTACTTC
TRBV24-1	TRBD2	few	TRBJ2-3	CATSDPIAGELNTQYF	TGTGCCACCAGTGACCCCATAGCGGGAGAATTAAATACGCAGTATTTT
TRBV10-1	TRBD2	-	TRBJ2-1	CASRGTSGSLNEQFF	TGCGCCAGCAGGGGGACTAGCGGGAGTCTCAATGAGCAGTTCTTC
TRBV5-1	-	-	TRBJ1-1	CASSIDRPGEAFF	TGCGCCAGCAGCATCGACAGGCCCGGTGAAGCTTTCTTT
TRBV27	-	-	TRBJ1-2	CASSRHNYGYTF	TGTGCCAGCAGTCGACACAACTATGGCTACACCTTC
TRBV20-1	-	-	TRBJ1-6	CSASSGNSYNSPLHF	TGCAGTGCCAGTAGCGGGAATAGCTATAATTCACCCCTCCACTTT